A single T cell receptor beta chain is shown here with its context. Measured with immunoSEQ multiplex PCR; TCRdb has only the in-frame clones, and not every one. The sample carries approximately 6,900 clones, just under 75% recorded once. This entry comes from a study of tumor-infiltrating lymphocytes in localized non-small cell lung cancer. CDR3 size: 14 residues. Germline V CDR1 and CDR2: LGHNA, YNFKEQ. V was shortened by 0 bases and J by 5 bases, with 10 bases between the two germline ends. This TCR derives from a human donor with non-small cell lung cancer. The chain is built from TRBV4-2 and TRBJ1-1; D might be TRBD1 (6 bases). Sequenced: lung tumor tissue. Written as DNA, the CDR3 is TGTGCCAGCAGCCAAGAGGGGGCTGGGACTGAAGCTTTCTTT. It translates to CASSQEGAGTEAFF.